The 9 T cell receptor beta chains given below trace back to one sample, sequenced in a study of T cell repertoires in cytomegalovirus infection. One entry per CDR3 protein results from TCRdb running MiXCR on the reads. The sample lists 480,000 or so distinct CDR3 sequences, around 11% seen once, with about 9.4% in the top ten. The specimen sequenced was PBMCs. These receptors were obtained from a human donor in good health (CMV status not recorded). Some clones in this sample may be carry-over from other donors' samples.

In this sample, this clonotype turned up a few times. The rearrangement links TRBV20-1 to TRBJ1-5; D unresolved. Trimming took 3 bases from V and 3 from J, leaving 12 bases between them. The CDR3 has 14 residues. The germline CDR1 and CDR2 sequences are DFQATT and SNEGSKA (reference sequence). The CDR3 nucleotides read TGCAGTGCTAGCCTCAGAAGAGTCAATCAGCCCCAGCATTTT. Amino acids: CSASLRRVNQPQHF.

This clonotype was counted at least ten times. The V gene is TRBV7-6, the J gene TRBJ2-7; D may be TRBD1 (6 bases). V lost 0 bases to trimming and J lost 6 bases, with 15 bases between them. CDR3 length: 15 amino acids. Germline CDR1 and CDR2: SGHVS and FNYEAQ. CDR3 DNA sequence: TGTGCCAGCAGCTTAGCGCCGGCCGGCAGGGGCGAGCAGTACTTC. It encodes CASSLAPAGRGEQYF.

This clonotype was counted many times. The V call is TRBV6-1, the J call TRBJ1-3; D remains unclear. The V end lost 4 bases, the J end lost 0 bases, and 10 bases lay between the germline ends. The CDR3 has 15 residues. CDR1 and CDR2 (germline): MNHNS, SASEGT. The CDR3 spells CASSVTESSGNTIYF. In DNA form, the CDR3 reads TGTGCCAGCAGTGTAACCGAGAGCTCTGGAAACACCATATATTTT.

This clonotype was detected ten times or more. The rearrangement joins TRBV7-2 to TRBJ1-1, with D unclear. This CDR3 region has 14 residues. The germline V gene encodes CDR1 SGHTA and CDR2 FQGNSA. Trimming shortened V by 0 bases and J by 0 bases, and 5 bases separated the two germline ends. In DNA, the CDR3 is TGTGCCAGCAGCTTAGCAGGGTTGAACACTGAAGCTTTCTTT. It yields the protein CASSLAGLNTEAFF.

CDR3 sequence reads: CASSLGLQQGTQIGTQYF. Written as DNA, the CDR3 is TGTGCCAGCAGCTTAGGACTTCAGCAGGGGACCCAGATTGGTACGCAGTATTTT. The chain uses TRBV11-2 and TRBJ2-3, with D perhaps matching TRBD1 (6 bases). Trimming removed 1 base at V and 8 bases at J, with 25 bases between. The CDR3 runs 18 residues. Germline values: CDR1 SGHAT, CDR2 FQNNGV.

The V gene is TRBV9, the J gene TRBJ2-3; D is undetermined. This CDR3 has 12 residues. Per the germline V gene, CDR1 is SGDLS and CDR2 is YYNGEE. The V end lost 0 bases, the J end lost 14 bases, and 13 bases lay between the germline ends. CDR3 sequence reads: CASSVGRTPPYF. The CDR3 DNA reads TGTGCCAGCAGCGTAGGACGGACCCCACCGTATTTT.

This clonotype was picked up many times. This CDR3 is CASSLIPGEGDTQYF. In nucleotides, the CDR3 is TGTGCCAGCAGTTTAATCCCGGGAGAAGGGGATACGCAGTATTTT. V is TRBV27 and J is TRBJ2-3; possible D gene TRBD2, 6 bases. V gave up 2 bases and J gave up 6 bases, with 15 bases separating them. This CDR3 region has 15 residues. CDR1 is MNHEY, CDR2 SMNVEV, per germline (reference sequence).

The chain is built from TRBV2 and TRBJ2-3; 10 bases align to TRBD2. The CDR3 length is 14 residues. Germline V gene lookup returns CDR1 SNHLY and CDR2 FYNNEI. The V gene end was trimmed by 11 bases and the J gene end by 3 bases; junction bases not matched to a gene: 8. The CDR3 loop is CAGNSGRSTDTQYF. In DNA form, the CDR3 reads TGTGCCGGCAATAGCGGGAGGTCTACAGATACGCAGTATTTT. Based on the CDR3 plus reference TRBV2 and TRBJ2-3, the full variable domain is EPEVTQTPSHQVTQMGQEVILRCVPISNHLYFYWYRQILGQKVEFLVSFYNNEISEKSEIFDDQFSVERPDGSNFTLKIRSTKLEDSAMYFCAGNSGRSTDTQYFGPGTRLTVL.

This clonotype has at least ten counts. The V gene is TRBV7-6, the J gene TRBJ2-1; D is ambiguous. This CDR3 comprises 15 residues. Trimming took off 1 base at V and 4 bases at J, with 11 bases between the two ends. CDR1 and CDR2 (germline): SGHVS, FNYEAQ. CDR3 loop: CASSLGQGPYNEQFF. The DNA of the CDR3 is TGTGCCAGCAGCTTAGGGCAAGGGCCGTACAATGAGCAGTTCTTC.